This T cell receptor beta chain was captured by sequencing in a study of glioma-infiltrating T cells after dendritic cell vaccination (dated by TCRdb to about 2016). Regarding the complete study: Of the roughly 15 glioblastoma patients in the cohort, all drawn from Phase I and II dendritic cell vaccination trials, 9 were newly diagnosed and 6 had recurrent disease. Between about 2002 and 2013, patients were given autologous tumor lysate-pulsed dendritic cell vaccination. Three intradermal dendritic cell vaccine injections were administered to patients at biweekly intervals in the arm below the axilla. In glioblastoma patients vaccinated with dendritic cells, deep sequencing of TCR beta CDR3 regions served to measure the amount of tumor-infiltrating lymphocytes and to compare repertoires between tumor and blood. Survival after dendritic cell vaccination was correlated with TCR sequencing metrics such as TIL content and the overlap between tumor and blood repertoires. The vaccine consisted of monocyte-derived dendritic cells cultured approximately seven days with IL-4 and GM-CSF, then pulsed overnight with autologous tumor lysate.

The immunoSEQ assay amplified TCRB CDR3 regions from approximately 2 micrograms of genomic DNA, or from all available DNA when less than that amount was available. Multiplex PCR used 60 forward primers for TCR V beta segments and 13 reverse primers for J beta segments. To estimate reads per starting template, synthetic control templates were spiked into each sample at limiting dilution. The Illumina HiSeq System generated sequencing reads of 87 bp. The authors' pipeline ran thus. To remove PCR and sequencing errors, closely related sequences were merged with a nearest neighbor algorithm. TCR overlap was measured as the percentage of unique tumor TCR beta sequences also present in the same patient's peripheral blood. In TCRdb, the immuneACCESS table is reduced to in-frame sequences with V and J assigned. These tables do not hold every clone; where another copy was compared, an unresolved V gene accounts for under half, and the others remain unexplained. That table is the source of V, J and clone size, and D and trimming were worked out from the DNA. The sample table records approximately 62,000 clones; around nine tenths of these occur just once. Around 10% of the sample comes from the top ten.

Of note for this clone: Its antigen has not been determined. No base qualities exist here, and no much larger clone lies one base off it.

CDR1 SQVTM and CDR2 ANQGSEA were looked up in the germline V gene. V gives up 4 bases and J gives up 0 bases, and the segment between their germline ends measures 10 bases. Spanning cysteine to phenylalanine, the CDR3 consists of 13 amino acids. Only CDR3 DNA is held: 39 bases, read in frame from base 1. In light of the paper, this sample's time point label describes: after dendritic cell vaccination, including at tumor progression/relapse. To be selected, patients needed enough residual fresh-frozen tumor tissue and more than two years of available survival data. Although molecular status otherwise differed among the glioblastoma patients, no patient had an isocitrate dehydrogenase mutation. PBMC were collected before vaccination, two weeks after the third vaccination, and at tumor progression if tumor progression occurred. Genomic DNA was extracted with the Qiagen DNeasy Blood extraction Kit. The investigation overall reported the following: After dendritic cell vaccination, a higher estimated pretreatment TIL content predicted longer time to progression and overall survival. The TCR overlap response model with three groups was called speculative and said to need prospective validation. No direct relationship between TCR clonality and survival was found, suggesting a diverse polyclonal response may matter. The cohort was small and heterogeneous, few patients had complete blood and tumor sets, and even fewer had initial-recurrent tumor pairs.

The source is a human donor with glioblastoma. The sample consisted of blood, taken after dendritic cell vaccination. The sequence links TRBV29-1 to TRBJ2-7; the D segment could be TRBD1, given 6 matching bases. The CDR3 is CSVGTGTSYEQYF. The DNA sequence is given as TGCAGCGTTGGAACAGGGACCTCCTACGAGCAGTACTTC.